Reported below is one T cell receptor beta chain. In germline, CDR1 is ENHRY, CDR2 SYGVKD. CDR3 length: 14 residues. J lost 2 bases, V lost 7 bases, and 5 bases had no gene match. The sample is drawn from a study of OX40 agonist ivuxolimab in advanced cancers. The data were produced by immunoSEQ multiplex PCR, yet TCRdb's version contains in-frame clones alone and is incomplete. The profile shows 28,000 or so clones, approximately 89% of them singletons. Sequences were derived from CD4+ or CD8+ T cells sorted from blood, sampled in a trial of the OX40 agonist ivuxolimab. The genes are TRBV10-3 and TRBJ2-3, with 8 bases fitting TRBD2. The sequence was collected from an adult with an advanced solid tumor such as melanoma, head and neck, liver or kidney cancer. CDR3 loop: CAITAGGVTDTQYF. CDR3 coding DNA: TGTGCCATCACGGCGGGGGGTGTCACAGATACGCAGTATTTT.